The present T cell receptor (beta chain) was sequenced within a study of glioma-infiltrating T cells after dendritic cell vaccination. TCRdb's copy holds only in-frame clones and misses some; the assay was immunoSEQ multiplex PCR. There are tens of thousands of clones in the sample; roughly 91% occur only once, and approximately 2.2% lies in the top ten. Documented time point: after dendritic cell vaccination, including at tumor progression/relapse. None of the glioblastoma patients had an isocitrate dehydrogenase mutation. This clone appeared a single time. Germline trimming cut 5 bases from V and 4 bases from J; bases unmatched to any gene: 4. Germline V gives CDR1 SGHVS, CDR2 FNYEAQ. The CDR3 length is 13 residues.

The chain carries TRBV7-6 and TRBJ1-2; 7 positions match TRBD1. The sample consisted of blood, taken after dendritic cell vaccination. This clonotype was sampled from a human donor with glioblastoma. The DNA for the CDR3 is TGTGCCAGCAGCATGGGGACAGCCTATGGCTACACCTTC. It encodes CASSMGTAYGYTF.